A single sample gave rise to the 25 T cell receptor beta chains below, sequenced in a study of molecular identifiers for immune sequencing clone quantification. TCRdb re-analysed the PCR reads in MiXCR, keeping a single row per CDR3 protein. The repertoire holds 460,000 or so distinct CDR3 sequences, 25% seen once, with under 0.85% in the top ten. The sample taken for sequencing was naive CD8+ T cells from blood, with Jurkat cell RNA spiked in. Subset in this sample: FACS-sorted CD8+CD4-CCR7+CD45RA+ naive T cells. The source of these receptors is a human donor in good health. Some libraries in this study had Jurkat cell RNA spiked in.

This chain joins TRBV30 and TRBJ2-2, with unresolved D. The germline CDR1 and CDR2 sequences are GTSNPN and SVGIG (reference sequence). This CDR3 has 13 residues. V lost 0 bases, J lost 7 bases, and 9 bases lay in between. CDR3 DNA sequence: TGTGCCTGGAGTGTAATGGGGATCGGGGAGCTGTTTTTT. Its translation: CAWSVMGIGELFF.

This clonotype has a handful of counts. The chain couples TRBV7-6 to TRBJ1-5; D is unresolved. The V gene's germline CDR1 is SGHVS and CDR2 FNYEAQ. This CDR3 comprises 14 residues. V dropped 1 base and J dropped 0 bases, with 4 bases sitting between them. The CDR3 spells CASSLVYSNQPQHF. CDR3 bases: TGTGCCAGCAGCTTAGTGTATAGCAATCAGCCCCAGCATTTT.

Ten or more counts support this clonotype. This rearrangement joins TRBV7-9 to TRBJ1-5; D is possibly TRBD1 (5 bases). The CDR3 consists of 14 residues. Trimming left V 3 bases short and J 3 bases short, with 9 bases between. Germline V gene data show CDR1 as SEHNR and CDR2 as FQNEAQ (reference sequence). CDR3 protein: CASSFAGNNQPQHF. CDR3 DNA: TGTGCCAGCAGCTTTGCAGGGAACAATCAGCCCCAGCATTTT.

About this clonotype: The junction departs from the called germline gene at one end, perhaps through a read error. DNA for the CDR3: TGTGCCAGCTCGTCAGGGGGGACGCCCAATGCGCAGTTCTTC. Amino acids: CASSSGGTPNAQFF. This sequence joins TRBV18 and TRBJ2-1; D is possibly TRBD1 (7 bases). The CDR3 has 14 residues. Germline V gives CDR1 KGHSH, CDR2 LQKENI.

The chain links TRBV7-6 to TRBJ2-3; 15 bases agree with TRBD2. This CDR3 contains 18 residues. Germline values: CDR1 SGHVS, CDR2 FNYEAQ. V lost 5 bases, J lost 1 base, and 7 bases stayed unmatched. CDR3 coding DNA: TGTGCCAGCAGCCGGACTAGCGGGGGGGGTTATGGCACAGATACGCAGTATTTT. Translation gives CASSRTSGGGYGTDTQYF.

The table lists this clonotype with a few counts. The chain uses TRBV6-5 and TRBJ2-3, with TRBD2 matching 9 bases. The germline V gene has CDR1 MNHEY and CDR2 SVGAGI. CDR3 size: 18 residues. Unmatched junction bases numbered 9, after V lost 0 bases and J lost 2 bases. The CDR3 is CASSYSSVAGALTDTQYF. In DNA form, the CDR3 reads TGTGCCAGCAGTTACTCGTCGGTAGCGGGGGCCCTCACAGATACGCAGTATTTT.

The CDR3 protein is CASSLTWNTEAFF. The CDR3 DNA is TGTGCCAGTAGCCTAACATGGAACACTGAAGCTTTCTTT. V is TRBV19 and J is TRBJ1-1; no firm D call. The CDR3 runs to 13 residues. CDR1 and CDR2 from the germline V gene are LNHDA and SQIVND (reference sequence). V dropped 6 bases and J dropped 1 base, with 9 bases sitting between them.

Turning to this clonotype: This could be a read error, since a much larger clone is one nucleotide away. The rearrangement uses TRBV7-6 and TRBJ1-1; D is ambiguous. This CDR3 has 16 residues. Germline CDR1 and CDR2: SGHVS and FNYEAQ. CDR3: CASSARPPGSNTEASF. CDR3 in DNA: TGTGCCAGCAGCGCCCGGCCGCCGGGATCGAACACTGAAGCTTCCTTT.

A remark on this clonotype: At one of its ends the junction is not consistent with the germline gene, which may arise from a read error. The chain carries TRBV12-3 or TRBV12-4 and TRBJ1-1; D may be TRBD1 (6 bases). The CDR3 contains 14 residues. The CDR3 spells CASTPQGWDTEAFF. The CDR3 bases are TGTGCCAGCACTCCACAGGGCTGGGACACTGAAGCTTTTTTT.

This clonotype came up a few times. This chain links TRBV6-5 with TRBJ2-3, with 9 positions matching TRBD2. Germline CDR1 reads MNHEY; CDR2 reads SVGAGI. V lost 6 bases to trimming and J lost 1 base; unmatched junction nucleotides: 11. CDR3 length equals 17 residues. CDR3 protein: CASRLSGGTFRTDTQYF. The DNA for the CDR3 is TGTGCCAGCAGGTTGAGCGGGGGGACCTTTCGCACAGATACGCAGTATTTT.

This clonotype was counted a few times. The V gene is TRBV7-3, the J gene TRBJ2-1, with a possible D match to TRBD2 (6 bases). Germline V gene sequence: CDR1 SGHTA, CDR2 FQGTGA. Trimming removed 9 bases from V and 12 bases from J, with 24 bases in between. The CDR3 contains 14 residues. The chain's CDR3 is CARGSLRGSYGQFF. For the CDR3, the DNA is TGTGCCAGGGGATCCCTTCGGGGGAGCTATGGGCAGTTCTTC.

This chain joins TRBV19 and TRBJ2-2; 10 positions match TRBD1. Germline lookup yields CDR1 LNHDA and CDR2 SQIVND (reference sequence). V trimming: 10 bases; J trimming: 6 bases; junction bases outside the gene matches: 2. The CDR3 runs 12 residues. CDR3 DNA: TGTGCCACGGACAGGGGGTCCGGGGAGCTGTTTTTT. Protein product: CATDRGSGELFF.

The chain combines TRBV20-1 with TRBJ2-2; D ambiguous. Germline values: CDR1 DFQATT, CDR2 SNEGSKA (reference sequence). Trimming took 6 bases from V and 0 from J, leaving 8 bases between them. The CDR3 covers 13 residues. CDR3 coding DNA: TGCAGTGCCCAAGGAGCGAACACCGGGGAGCTGTTTTTT. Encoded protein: CSAQGANTGELFF.

CDR3 coding DNA: TGCAGTGCTAACTCTCCTGACAGGGGACGGGACGAGCAGTACTTC. It is translated as CSANSPDRGRDEQYF. V usage is TRBV20-1 and J usage is TRBJ2-7; 8 nucleotides agree with TRBD1. Trimming cost V 4 bases and J 5 bases; bases outside gene matches: 13. CDR3 length: 15 residues. Germline V CDR1 and CDR2: DFQATT, SNEGSKA (reference sequence).

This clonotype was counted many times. CDR3 in amino acids: CASSLSYQETQYF. The CDR3 region has the DNA TGTGCCAGCAGTTTATCGTACCAAGAGACCCAGTACTTC. The chain is built from TRBV27 and TRBJ2-5; unclear D gene. Trimming removed 0 bases from V and 0 bases from J, with 2 bases in between. The V gene's germline CDR1 is MNHEY and CDR2 SMNVEV (reference sequence). This CDR3 has 13 amino acids.

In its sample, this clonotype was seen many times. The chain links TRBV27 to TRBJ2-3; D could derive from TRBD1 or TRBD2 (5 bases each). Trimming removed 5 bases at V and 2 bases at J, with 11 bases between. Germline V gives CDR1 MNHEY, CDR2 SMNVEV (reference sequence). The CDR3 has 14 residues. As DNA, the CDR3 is TGTGCCAGCAGTCCAGGGACCACCACAGATACGCAGTATTTT. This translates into CASSPGTTTDTQYF.

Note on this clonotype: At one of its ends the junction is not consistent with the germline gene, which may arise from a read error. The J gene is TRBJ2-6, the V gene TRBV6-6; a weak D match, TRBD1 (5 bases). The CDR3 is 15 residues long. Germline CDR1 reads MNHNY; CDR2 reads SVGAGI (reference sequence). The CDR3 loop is CAALLNPSGASVLTF. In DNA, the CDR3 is TGTGCCGCCCTTTTGAACCCTTCTGGGGCCAGCGTCCTGACTTTC.

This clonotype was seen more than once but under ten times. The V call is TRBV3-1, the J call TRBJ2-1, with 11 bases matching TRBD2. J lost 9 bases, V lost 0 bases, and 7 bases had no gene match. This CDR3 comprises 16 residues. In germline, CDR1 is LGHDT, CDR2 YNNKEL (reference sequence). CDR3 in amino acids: CASSQDQLAGEGEQFF. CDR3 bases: TGTGCCAGCAGCCAAGATCAACTAGCGGGAGAGGGTGAGCAGTTCTTC.

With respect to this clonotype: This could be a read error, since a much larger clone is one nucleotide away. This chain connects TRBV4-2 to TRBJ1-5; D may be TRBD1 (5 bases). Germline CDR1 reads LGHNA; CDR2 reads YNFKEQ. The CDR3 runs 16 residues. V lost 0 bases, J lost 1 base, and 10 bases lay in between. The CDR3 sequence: CASSQDSGTSNQPQHF. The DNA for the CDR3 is TGTGCCAGCAGCCAAGACTCCGGGACGAGCAATCAGCCCCAGCATTTT.

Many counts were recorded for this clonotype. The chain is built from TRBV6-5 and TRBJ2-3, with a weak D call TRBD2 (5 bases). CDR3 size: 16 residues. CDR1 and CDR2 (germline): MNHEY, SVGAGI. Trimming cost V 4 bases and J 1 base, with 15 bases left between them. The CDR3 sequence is CASSSAVAMGTDTQYF. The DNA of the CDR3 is TGTGCCAGCAGTTCGGCGGTAGCGATGGGCACAGATACGCAGTATTTT.

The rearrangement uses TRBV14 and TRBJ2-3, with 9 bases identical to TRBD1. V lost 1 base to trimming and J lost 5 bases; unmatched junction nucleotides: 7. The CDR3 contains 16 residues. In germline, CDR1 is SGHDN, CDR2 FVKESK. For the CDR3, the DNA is TGTGCCAGCAGCCAAGTCTTACAGGGGGCTTTAGATACGCAGTATTTT. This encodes CASSQVLQGALDTQYF. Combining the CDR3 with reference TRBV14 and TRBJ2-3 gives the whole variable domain EAGVTQFPSHSVIEKGQTVTLRCDPISGHDNLYWYRRVMGKEIKFLLHFVKESKQDESGMPNNRFLAERTGGTYSTLKVQPAELEDSGVYFCASSQVLQGALDTQYFGPGTRLTVL.

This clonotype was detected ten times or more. The CDR3 DNA reads as TGTGCCAGCAGTTACGGGACGGTAAACACTGAAGCTTTCTTT. Translation gives CASSYGTVNTEAFF. V and J are TRBV6-5 and TRBJ1-1; a possible D gene is TRBD1 (5 bases). The germline V gene encodes CDR1 MNHEY and CDR2 SVGAGI. V shed 2 bases and J shed 2 bases, with 9 bases lying between them. The CDR3 is 14 residues long.

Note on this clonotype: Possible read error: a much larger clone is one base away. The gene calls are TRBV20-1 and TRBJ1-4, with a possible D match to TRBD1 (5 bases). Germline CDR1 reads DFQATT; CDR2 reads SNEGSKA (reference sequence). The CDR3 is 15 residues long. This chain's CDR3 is CSVPGKDSLNEELFF. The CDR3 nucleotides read TGCAGTGTTCCGGGGAAAGACAGCCTTAATGAAGAACTGTTTTTT.

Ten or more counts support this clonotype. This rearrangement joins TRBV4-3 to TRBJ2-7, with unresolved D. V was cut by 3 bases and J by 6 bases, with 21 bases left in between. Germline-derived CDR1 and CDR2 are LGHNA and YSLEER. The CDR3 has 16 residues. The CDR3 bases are TGCGCCAGCAGCCAGGGCTTTGAGACCGAATCGGTCGAGCAGTACTTC. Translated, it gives CASSQGFETESVEQYF.

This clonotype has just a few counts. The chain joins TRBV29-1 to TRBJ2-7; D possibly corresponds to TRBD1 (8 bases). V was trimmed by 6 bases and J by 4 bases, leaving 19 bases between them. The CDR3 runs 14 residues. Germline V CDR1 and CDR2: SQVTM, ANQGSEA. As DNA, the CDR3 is TGCAGCGTCGTGAACAGGGGGGGACTTTACGAGCAGTACTTC. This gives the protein CSVVNRGGLYEQYF.